The 10 T cell receptor beta chains below all came from one sample that was sequenced in a study of OX40 agonist ivuxolimab in advanced cancers. Produced via immunoSEQ multiplex PCR; TCRdb's table is partial and in-frame only. This sample has about 61,000 clones, with around 86% found just once. Sequences were derived from CD4+ or CD8+ T cells sorted from blood, sampled in a trial of the OX40 agonist ivuxolimab. The receptors were sampled from an adult with an advanced solid tumor such as melanoma, head and neck, liver or kidney cancer.

The V call is TRBV19, the J call TRBJ1-2; D is ambiguous. The CDR3 spans 12 residues. Germline CDR1 is LNHDA and CDR2 is SQIVND (reference sequence). Trimming stripped 6 bases from V and 2 bases from J, with 7 bases between. CDR3 bases: TGTGCCAGTAGGAGGAGAAACTATGGCTACACCTTC. As protein: CASRRRNYGYTF. The entire variable domain, with the rest obtained from reference TRBV19 and TRBJ1-2, is as follows: DGGITQSPKYLFRKEGQNVTLSCEQNLNHDAMYWYRQDPGQGLRLIYYSQIVNDFQKGDIAEGYSVSREKKESFPLTVTSAQKNPTAFYLCASRRRNYGYTFGSGTRLTVV.

The rearrangement links TRBV6-6 to TRBJ2-3; D remains unclear. This CDR3 comprises 14 residues. Trimming shortened V by 0 bases and J by 3 bases, and 7 bases separated the two germline ends. Germline-derived CDR1 and CDR2 are MNHNY and SVGAGI (reference sequence). The CDR3 here is CASSYSGMTDTQYF. As DNA, the CDR3 is TGTGCCAGCAGTTACTCCGGTATGACAGATACGCAGTATTTT.

With regard to this clone: Sequence at one end of the junction differs from germline and may be a read error. The chain combines TRBV7-7 with TRBJ2-2; the D gene is possibly TRBD2 (5 bases). CDR3 length: 15 amino acids. Germline V gene lookup returns CDR1 SSHAT and CDR2 FNYEAQ (reference sequence). The CDR3 sequence is CASSLARQTTGELFF. CDR3 DNA: TGTGCTAGCAGCTTAGCGAGGCAAACCACCGGGGAGCTGTTTTTT.

This clone was found a few times. The chain carries TRBV19 and TRBJ2-1; tentatively, D is TRBD2 (5 bases). Germline V gives CDR1 LNHDA, CDR2 SQIVND (reference sequence). Trimming removed 6 bases from V and 3 bases from J, with 6 bases in between. This CDR3 spans 12 amino acids. DNA of the CDR3: TGTGCCAGTAGAGAGGGCTACAATGAGCAGTTCTTC. Translating gives CASREGYNEQFF.

This CDR3 reads CASSEAPLNEQFF. CDR3 DNA: TGTGCCAGCAGTGAAGCGCCGCTGAATGAGCAGTTCTTC. This chain connects TRBV6-1 to TRBJ2-1; the D is unclear. Per the germline V gene, CDR1 is MNHNS and CDR2 is SASEGT. V dropped 0 bases and J dropped 7 bases, with 7 bases sitting between them. The CDR3 totals 13 residues.

The V and J genes are TRBV6-5 and TRBJ1-2; the D is unclear. Trimming removed 5 bases from V and 5 bases from J, with 12 bases in between. Germline CDR1 and CDR2: MNHEY and SVGAGI. The CDR3 has 13 residues. The CDR3 here is CASSVGRIYGYTF. CDR3 nucleotides: TGTGCCAGCAGTGTCGGACGGATTTATGGCTACACCTTC.

The rearrangement uses TRBV6-1 and TRBJ1-1; the D is unclear. The CDR3 loop spans 15 amino acids. Germline lookup yields CDR1 MNHNS and CDR2 SASEGT. Trimming cost V 6 bases and J 4 bases, with 18 bases left between them. The CDR3 DNA is TGTGCCAGCAGGGCCCAGATGGAGGCGAGCACTGAAGCTTTCTTT. Translating gives CASRAQMEASTEAFF.

This chain joins TRBV7-9 and TRBJ1-5, with 7 nucleotides matching TRBD1. The CDR3 runs 14 residues. The trim removed 5 bases at V and 2 bases at J, leaving 3 bases unmatched. Germline V lookup: CDR1 SEHNR, CDR2 FQNEAQ (reference sequence). CDR3 DNA sequence: TGTGCCAGCAGCCCCCAGGGGGGCAATCAGCCCCAGCATTTT. This translates into CASSPQGGNQPQHF. The whole variable domain, remainder taken from reference TRBV7-9 and TRBJ1-5, is DTGVSQNPRHKITKRGQNVTFRCDPISEHNRLYWYRQTLGQGPEFLTYFQNEAQLEKSRLLSDRFSAERPKGSFSTLEIQRTEQGDSAMYLCASSPQGGNQPQHFGDGTRLSIL.

The chain carries TRBV5-8 and TRBJ2-5, with D tentatively TRBD1 or TRBD2 (5 bases each). The V end lost 0 bases, the J end lost 5 bases, and 17 bases lay between the germline ends. The germline gives CDR1 SGHTS, CDR2 YDEGEE. The CDR3 is 16 residues long. The CDR3 is CASSLVQGAVGETQYF. CDR3 DNA: TGTGCCAGCAGCTTGGTTCAGGGAGCTGTAGGGGAGACCCAGTACTTC. The full variable domain, with the rest looked up from reference TRBV5-8 and TRBJ2-5, is EAGVTQSPTHLIKTRGQQATLRCSPISGHTSVYWYQQALGLGLQFLLWYDEGEERNRGNFPPRFSGRQFPNYSSELNVNALELEDSALYLCASSLVQGAVGETQYFGPGTRLLVL.

There are a few counts of this clone. The chain links TRBV5-1 to TRBJ1-6; D not resolved. V shed 5 bases and J shed 8 bases, with 8 bases lying between them. The germline V gene encodes CDR1 SGHRS and CDR2 YFSETQ. This CDR3 is 12 amino acids long. The CDR3 is CASREGDSPLHF. The DNA of the CDR3 is TGCGCCAGCAGGGAGGGCGATTCACCCCTCCACTTT.